The 14 T cell receptor beta chains below come from one sample, sequenced in a study of PD-1 blockade in classical Hodgkin lymphoma. TCRdb keeps only in-frame clones here, not all; method: immunoSEQ multiplex PCR. The profile shows about 27,000 clones, about 90% of them singletons. After autologous stem cell transplantation all patients relapsed, and prior brentuximab vedotin exposure differed between cohorts. Negative selection with magnets was how CD8+ T cells were isolated from the thawed PBMCs. The material sequenced was CD8+ T cells from blood, taken at baseline. Receptors were obtained from a human donor with classical Hodgkin lymphoma.

This clone appeared once. The chain links TRBV15 to TRBJ1-5; D perhaps matches TRBD1 (5 bases). V shed 4 bases and J shed 5 bases, with 18 bases lying between them. CDR1 is LNHNV and CDR2 is YYDKDF in the germline V gene (reference sequence). The CDR3 sequence is 16 residues long. CDR3 amino acids: CATSNLDSLRDQPQHF. The CDR3 region has the DNA TGTGCCACCAGCAACCTCGACAGCCTACGGGATCAGCCCCAGCATTTT.

V is TRBV7-8 and J is TRBJ1-5, with TRBD1 as a possible D gene (5 bases). Germline V CDR1 and CDR2: SGHVS, FQNEAQ. Between the trimmed V and J ends, which lost 5 bases and 1 base, there was a span of 15 bases. The CDR3 spans 16 residues. The DNA for the CDR3 is TGTGCCAGCAGCACCTCGGGTCAGGGAAGCAATCAGCCCCAGCATTTT. Its protein is CASSTSGQGSNQPQHF.

This clone was observed a few times. V gene TRBV2 combines with J gene TRBJ1-1, with a weak D call TRBD1 (6 bases). Germline values: CDR1 SNHLY, CDR2 FYNNEI. V was clipped by 11 bases and J by 10 bases, with 14 bases between them. This CDR3 spans 10 amino acids. The CDR3 coding sequence is TGTGCCGTACAGGGTAGAAGAGCTTTCTTT. Encoded protein: CAVQGRRAFF.

This clone has only one observation. The chain employs TRBV7-9 and TRBJ2-1; tentative D call: TRBD2 (6 bases). This CDR3 is built from 14 residues. Germline lookup yields CDR1 SEHNR and CDR2 FQNEAQ (reference sequence). V was trimmed by 5 bases and J by 5 bases, leaving 13 bases between them. The CDR3 sequence: CASSRVAVNNEQFF. The CDR3, as DNA: TGTGCCAGCAGCAGAGTAGCGGTAAACAATGAGCAGTTCTTC.

This chain links TRBV28 with TRBJ1-5; D unresolved. The CDR3 extends over 11 amino acids. With 3 bases removed from V and 7 bases from J, the gap between germline ends came to 4 bases. Germline CDR1 and CDR2: MDHEN and SYDVKM. The CDR3 here is CASSLGQPQHF. In DNA form, the CDR3 reads TGTGCCAGCAGTTTGGGGCAGCCCCAGCATTTT.

The genes are TRBV10-1 and TRBJ2-3, with TRBD2 matching 11 bases. V lost 6 bases, J lost 4 bases, and 9 bases stayed unmatched. The CDR3 covers 16 residues. CDR1 and CDR2 (germline): WNHNN, SYGVQD (reference sequence). The CDR3 protein is CASSDNSGRVADTQYF. Written as DNA, the CDR3 is TGCGCCAGCAGCGACAATAGCGGGAGGGTGGCAGATACGCAGTATTTT.

This chain links TRBV5-4 with TRBJ2-3, with D possibly TRBD1 on 7 matching bases. V dropped 9 bases and J dropped 6 bases, with 14 bases sitting between them. This CDR3 has 12 amino acids. Germline assignment: CDR1 SGHNT and CDR2 YYREEE (reference sequence). DNA for the CDR3: TGTGCCACCTCTCAGGGGGGTGATACGCAGTATTTT. This codes for CATSQGGDTQYF.

The rearrangement joins TRBV25-1 to TRBJ2-5; D remains ambiguous. Germline-derived CDR1 and CDR2 are MGHDK and SYGVNS. The CDR3 extends over 12 amino acids. The V end was cut by 4 bases, the J end by 6 bases, with 9 bases between. CDR3 loop: CASSGNRQTQYF. In DNA, the CDR3 is TGTGCCAGCAGTGGAAACCGGCAGACCCAGTACTTC. Combining the CDR3 with reference TRBV25-1 and TRBJ2-5 gives the whole variable domain EADIYQTPRYLVIGTGKKITLECSQTMGHDKMYWYQQDPGMELHLIHYSYGVNSTEKGDLSSESTVSRIRTEHFPLTLESARPSHTSQYLCASSGNRQTQYFGPGTRLLVL.

The chain uses TRBV27 and TRBJ2-7; TRBD1 or TRBD2 may be the D gene (5 bases each). The CDR3 has 15 residues. CDR1 and CDR2 from the germline V gene are MNHEY and SMNVEV (reference sequence). Trimming took off 7 bases at V and 1 base at J, with 17 bases between the two ends. The CDR3 coding sequence is TGTGCCAGCATTATCCGGGACGGGAAGTCCTACGAGCAGTACTTC. Residues: CASIIRDGKSYEQYF.

This sequence joins TRBV2 and TRBJ2-3, with D hard to call. Germline V gene sequence: CDR1 SNHLY, CDR2 FYNNEI. V shed 0 bases and J shed 0 bases, with 10 bases lying between them. The CDR3 consists of 16 residues. CDR3 nucleotide sequence: TGTGCCAGCAGTGAAGCGCTTGCTCGTAGCACAGATACGCAGTATTTT. It specifies CASSEALARSTDTQYF.

The chain uses TRBV18 and TRBJ1-2; 8 positions agree with TRBD1. The ends lost 3 bases at V and 8 bases at J; junction bases unmatched: 8. Germline values: CDR1 KGHSH, CDR2 LQKENI. CDR3 size: 14 residues. The DNA for the CDR3 is TGTGCCAGCTCACCCTGGGACAGGCCTGACGGCTACACCTTC. Amino acids: CASSPWDRPDGYTF.

The rearrangement joins TRBV27 to TRBJ2-7, with 11 bases matching TRBD2. Germline CDR1 reads MNHEY; CDR2 reads SMNVEV (reference sequence). V was pared by 6 bases and J by 3 bases, with 7 bases of the junction left unmatched. CDR3 length: 15 residues. Here the CDR3 reads CASRRTSGSFYEQYF. CDR3 sequence (DNA): TGTGCCAGCAGACGTACTAGCGGGAGTTTCTACGAGCAGTACTTC.

The rearrangement joins TRBV11-2 to TRBJ2-7, with 9 bases lining up with TRBD1. This CDR3 region has 15 residues. Germline trimming cut 4 bases from V and 2 bases from J; bases unmatched to any gene: 6. CDR1 is SGHAT, CDR2 FQNNGV, per germline. In nucleotides, the CDR3 is TGTGCCAGCAGCTCCGGGACAGGGAATCCCTACGAGCAGTACTTC. Protein: CASSSGTGNPYEQYF.

The chain recombines TRBV10-2 with TRBJ2-3; unclear D gene. Per the germline V gene, CDR1 is WSHSY and CDR2 is SAAADI. The V gene lost 6 bases and the J gene lost 3 bases, with 13 bases spanning the gap. The CDR3 sequence is 14 residues long. For the CDR3, the DNA is TGCGCCAGCAGACATCTCGGGTCGACAGATACGCAGTATTTT. Translation gives CASRHLGSTDTQYF.